A single sample is the source of the 31 T cell receptor beta chains below, sequenced in a study of T cell repertoires in cytomegalovirus infection. One entry per CDR3 protein results from TCRdb running MiXCR on the reads. This sample has hundreds of thousands of distinct CDR3 sequences; 9% to 9.5% occur once, and the top ten carry about 4.5%. The sequenced sample was PBMCs. The receptors shown here come from a human donor in good health (CMV status not recorded). Some clones in this sample may be carry-over from other donors' samples.

This clonotype has ten or more counts. The V call is TRBV5-1, the J call TRBJ2-7, with 9 bases that match TRBD2. Trimming removed 2 bases from V and 4 bases from J; junction bases left unmatched: 10. CDR3 length: 16 amino acids. In germline, CDR1 is SGHRS, CDR2 YFSETQ. The CDR3 protein is CASSLQRGGETYEQYF. CDR3 DNA: TGCGCCAGCAGCTTACAACGCGGGGGGGAGACGTACGAGCAGTACTTC. Filled out from reference TRBV5-1 and TRBJ2-7, the complete variable domain reads KAGVTQTPRYLIKTRGQQVTLSCSPISGHRSVSWYQQTPGQGLQFLFEYFSETQRNKGNFPGRFSGRQFSNSRSEMNVSTLELGDSALYLCASSLQRGGETYEQYFGPGTRLTVT.

This clonotype turned up a few times. The chain joins TRBV7-2 to TRBJ2-2; D is perhaps TRBD1 (7 bases). Trimming cost V 0 bases and J 4 bases, with 15 bases left between them. CDR3 size: 17 residues. The germline V gene encodes CDR1 SGHTA and CDR2 FQGNSA. The CDR3 DNA sequence: TGTGCCAGCAGCTTAGCCCCAGGGGGGTCCTTCACCGGGGAGCTGTTTTTT. As protein: CASSLAPGGSFTGELFF.

This clonotype has only a few counts. The chain links TRBV7-9 to TRBJ2-6, with D possibly being TRBD2 (6 bases). Germline V gene lookup returns CDR1 SEHNR and CDR2 FQNEAQ (reference sequence). Trimming stripped 0 bases from V and 4 bases from J, with 13 bases between. The CDR3 contains 17 residues. DNA for the CDR3: TGTGCCAGCAGCTTAGCGAGTGGGGGGACCGGGGCCAACGTCCTGACTTTC. Translated: CASSLASGGTGANVLTF.

The V and J genes are TRBV7-2 and TRBJ2-7, with a tentative D call TRBD2 (7 bases). Germline V gene sequence: CDR1 SGHTA, CDR2 FQGNSA. V lost 3 bases and J 7 bases, leaving 16 bases between the germline ends. This CDR3 contains 14 residues. The CDR3 sequence is CASSFIGGAREQYF. The CDR3 DNA reads as TGTGCCAGCAGCTTTATTGGGGGGGCGCGGGAGCAGTACTTC.

V usage is TRBV19 and J usage is TRBJ1-2; 8 bases match TRBD1. CDR1 is LNHDA, CDR2 SQIVND, per germline (reference sequence). After removal of 5 bases from V and 8 bases from J, the junction contained 10 bases not matched to a gene. The CDR3 has 14 residues. CDR3 coding DNA: TGTGCCAGTAGTCCTAGCGACAGGGGATGGGGCTACACCTTC. This codes for CASSPSDRGWGYTF. The whole variable domain, remainder taken from reference TRBV19 and TRBJ1-2, is DGGITQSPKYLFRKEGQNVTLSCEQNLNHDAMYWYRQDPGQGLRLIYYSQIVNDFQKGDIAEGYSVSREKKESFPLTVTSAQKNPTAFYLCASSPSDRGWGYTFGSGTRLTVV.

This clonotype was detected ten times or more. The chain couples TRBV6-2 or TRBV6-3 to TRBJ2-2; D is uncertain. The CDR3 totals 15 residues. CDR1 and CDR2 from the germline V gene are MNHEY and SVGEGT. Trimming left V 8 bases short and J 3 bases short, with 16 bases between. CDR3 sequence (DNA): TGTGCCAGCCTTCCCGGCTCGGTAGACACCGGGGAGCTGTTTTTT. This codes for CASLPGSVDTGELFF.

This clonotype has more than one count but fewer than ten. The chain links TRBV5-1 to TRBJ2-7, with a tentative D call TRBD1 (5 bases). The CDR3 is made up of 15 amino acids. V was trimmed by 5 bases and J by 1 base, leaving 16 bases between them. Looked up from germline, CDR1 is SGHRS and CDR2 is YFSETQ. The CDR3 DNA follows: TGCGCCAGCAGTCGACAGCAAAGTAAATCCTACGAGCAGTACTTC. Its protein product is CASSRQQSKSYEQYF.

In its sample, this clonotype was seen many times. The chain carries TRBV7-8 and TRBJ1-3, with D possibly being TRBD1 (6 bases). Germline CDR1 SGHVS, CDR2 FQNEAQ. The V and J ends lost 7 bases and 2 bases respectively, with 12 bases between them. The CDR3 totals 14 residues. CDR3 protein: CASTPDRTGNTIYF. CDR3 bases: TGTGCCAGCACTCCTGACAGGACTGGAAACACCATATATTTT.

The chain has TRBV5-6 and TRBJ2-7, with D perhaps matching TRBD2 (5 bases). CDR3 size: 15 residues. Per germline, CDR1 SGHDT and CDR2 YYEEEE. V lost 4 bases, J lost 2 bases, and 16 bases lay in between. The CDR3 spells CASSGRDYTAYEQYF. CDR3 coding DNA: TGTGCCAGCAGCGGCCGGGATTATACCGCCTACGAGCAGTACTTC.

This clonotype has just a few counts. The rearrangement uses TRBV15 and TRBJ1-6; D is ambiguous. V was trimmed by 5 bases and J by 8 bases, leaving 13 bases between them. Germline V CDR1 and CDR2: LNHNV, YYDKDF (reference sequence). The CDR3 sequence is 14 residues long. As DNA, the CDR3 is TGTGCCACCAGCCCTGGGGTACCCCATTCACCCCTCCACTTT. It is translated as CATSPGVPHSPLHF.

This clonotype was recorded a few times. The chain links TRBV28 to TRBJ1-2; D unresolved. Germline V gene data show CDR1 as MDHEN and CDR2 as SYDVKM. This CDR3 spans 16 amino acids. Trimming took 4 bases from V and 0 from J, leaving 15 bases between them. In DNA, the CDR3 is TGTGCCAGCAGTTCGCTTCGACCCACAGCTAACTATGGCTACACCTTC. It codes for CASSSLRPTANYGYTF.

The sample holds a few counts of this clonotype. The V and J genes are TRBV2 and TRBJ1-5; 8 positions agree with TRBD1. The junction had 6 bases not matched to a gene; V was cut back by 4 bases and J by 10 bases. Germline CDR1 and CDR2: SNHLY and FYNNEI. The CDR3 has 13 residues. In DNA, the CDR3 is TGTGCCAGCAGTGGGACAGGGAGGGGACCCCAGCATTTT. It codes for CASSGTGRGPQHF. The full variable domain, with the rest looked up from reference TRBV2 and TRBJ1-5, is EPEVTQTPSHQVTQMGQEVILRCVPISNHLYFYWYRQILGQKVEFLVSFYNNEISEKSEIFDDQFSVERPDGSNFTLKIRSTKLEDSAMYFCASSGTGRGPQHFGDGTRLSIL.

This clonotype showed up just a few times. V usage is TRBV10-3 and J usage is TRBJ2-1; 11 positions agree with TRBD2. V lost 5 bases, J lost 8 bases, and 5 bases stayed unmatched. Germline CDR1 and CDR2: ENHRY and SYGVKD. The CDR3 sequence is 14 residues long. CDR3 amino acids: CAISLSGGADEQFF. The CDR3 DNA follows: TGTGCCATCAGTCTTAGCGGGGGGGCCGATGAGCAGTTCTTC.

This clonotype was recorded at least ten times. This chain uses TRBV25-1 with TRBJ2-1, with D perhaps matching TRBD2 (6 bases). Trimming left V 3 bases short and J 8 bases short, with 11 bases between. Germline V gives CDR1 MGHDK, CDR2 SYGVNS. This CDR3 has 13 amino acids. CDR3 loop: CASSDGRLYEQFF. The CDR3 coding sequence is TGTGCCAGCAGTGACGGGAGATTATATGAGCAGTTCTTC.

In its sample, this clonotype was seen a few times. The chain couples TRBV5-8 to TRBJ2-2, with 8 bases fitting TRBD2. V shed 0 bases, J shed 5 bases, and the junction held 9 bases outside the gene matches. CDR3 size: 17 residues. Looked up from germline, CDR1 is SGHTS and CDR2 is YDEGEE. CDR3 sequence: CASSLATAGAGTGELFF. The CDR3 DNA is TGTGCCAGCAGCTTGGCGACAGCGGGAGCGGGAACCGGGGAGCTGTTTTTT.

In this sample, this clonotype turned up a few times. This chain connects TRBV20-1 to TRBJ2-2; tentative D call: TRBD1 (6 bases). Trimming took 0 bases from V and 5 from J, leaving 22 bases between them. CDR1 is DFQATT and CDR2 is SNEGSKA in the germline V gene (reference sequence). The CDR3 is made up of 18 amino acids. The CDR3 spells CSARDERITTGFTGELFF. The CDR3 coding sequence is TGCAGTGCTAGAGATGAGCGTATTACGACAGGCTTTACCGGGGAGCTGTTTTTT.

This clonotype was seen at least ten times. The chain uses TRBV7-2 and TRBJ1-2; 10 bases align to TRBD1. This CDR3 spans 15 amino acids. CDR1 SGHTA and CDR2 FQGNSA come from the germline V gene. Trimming cost V 2 bases and J 3 bases; bases outside gene matches: 3. CDR3 sequence reads: CASSLSGTGDYGYTF. The CDR3 DNA reads as TGTGCCAGCAGCTTATCCGGGACAGGGGACTATGGCTACACCTTC.

This clonotype was picked up many times. The chain joins TRBV28 to TRBJ2-6; D assignment may be TRBD1 or TRBD2 (5 bases each). Germline-derived CDR1 and CDR2 are MDHEN and SYDVKM. V lost 6 bases and J lost 4, with 22 bases in between. The CDR3 has 18 amino acids. CDR3 nucleotides: TGTGCCAGCAGATCCATCCGGGACGGAGGAACCGGGGCCAACGTCCTGACTTTC. Its protein is CASRSIRDGGTGANVLTF. Combining the CDR3 with reference TRBV28 and TRBJ2-6 gives the whole variable domain DVKVTQSSRYLVKRTGEKVFLECVQDMDHENMFWYRQDPGLGLRLIYFSYDVKMKEKGDIPEGYSVSREKKERFSLILESASTNQTSMYLCASRSIRDGGTGANVLTFGAGSRLTVL.

This clonotype was seen many times. V usage is TRBV7-2 and J usage is TRBJ2-2; unclear D gene. The CDR3 is made up of 14 amino acids. Trimming stripped 1 base from V and 5 bases from J, with 8 bases between. Germline CDR1 and CDR2: SGHTA and FQGNSA. Here the CDR3 reads CASSLEGWTGELFF. The CDR3 nucleotides read TGTGCCAGCAGCTTAGAGGGTTGGACCGGGGAGCTGTTTTTT.

This clonotype was found many times. J is TRBJ2-7 and V is TRBV28; the match to TRBD2 covers 11 bases. V was clipped by 5 bases and J by 2 bases; unmatched bases: 17. The CDR3 extends over 19 amino acids. Germline values: CDR1 MDHEN, CDR2 SYDVKM. CDR3 in DNA: TGTGCCAGCAGTAAAGATGTTAGCGGGAGGGTTTCGAGAGCCTACGAGCAGTACTTC. It encodes CASSKDVSGRVSRAYEQYF.

This clonotype occurred many times. The V call is TRBV7-8, the J call TRBJ1-1; D not resolved. The germline gives CDR1 SGHVS, CDR2 FQNEAQ. The CDR3 consists of 14 residues. The germline V and J ends were trimmed by 1 base and 6 bases, with 12 bases remaining between them. The CDR3 coding sequence is TGTGCCAGCAGCTTAGACCCGGGCTTCTCTGAAGCTTTCTTT. This gives the protein CASSLDPGFSEAFF.

This sequence joins TRBV10-3 and TRBJ2-3, with 8 nucleotides matching TRBD1. Germline trimming cut 1 base from V and 0 bases from J; bases unmatched to any gene: 3. This CDR3 spans 16 amino acids. Germline loops: CDR1 ENHRY, CDR2 SYGVKD. The DNA of the CDR3 is TGTGCCATCAGTGAGTGGACAGGGAGGAGCACAGATACGCAGTATTTT. Amino acid sequence: CAISEWTGRSTDTQYF.

V gene TRBV11-2 combines with J gene TRBJ2-7, with TRBD2 as a possible D gene (6 bases). Trimming took 4 bases from V and 0 from J, leaving 13 bases between them. The germline gives CDR1 SGHAT, CDR2 FQNNGV. The CDR3 contains 15 residues. The CDR3 loop reads CASSWSGGISYEQYF. CDR3 DNA sequence: TGTGCCAGCAGCTGGAGTGGGGGGATCTCCTACGAGCAGTACTTC. Supplemented by reference TRBV11-2 and TRBJ2-7, the full variable domain reads EAGVAQSPRYKIIEKRQSVAFWCNPISGHATLYWYQQILGQGPKLLIQFQNNGVVDDSQLPKDRFSAERLKGVDSTLKIQPAKLEDSAVYLCASSWSGGISYEQYFGPGTRLTVT.

V is TRBV7-6 and J is TRBJ2-1; 12 bases match TRBD2. This CDR3 has 15 amino acids. Germline lookup yields CDR1 SGHVS and CDR2 FNYEAQ. Trimming took 4 bases from V and 6 from J; bases not matched to a gene: 4. The chain's CDR3 is CASSSRTSGINEQFF. CDR3 nucleotides: TGTGCCAGCAGCTCAAGGACTAGCGGGATCAATGAGCAGTTCTTC.

This clonotype was seen many times. The V call is TRBV5-1, the J call TRBJ1-6; TRBD1 is a possible D gene (6 bases). Germline V lookup: CDR1 SGHRS, CDR2 YFSETQ. The CDR3 spans 19 residues. V was clipped by 3 bases and J by 0 bases, with 19 bases between them. The CDR3 protein is CASSSTSSGDFSYNSPLHF. The CDR3 DNA sequence: TGCGCCAGCAGCTCTACATCCTCAGGGGATTTCTCCTATAATTCACCCCTCCACTTT. The full variable domain, rest sourced from reference TRBV5-1 and TRBJ1-6, is KAGVTQTPRYLIKTRGQQVTLSCSPISGHRSVSWYQQTPGQGLQFLFEYFSETQRNKGNFPGRFSGRQFSNSRSEMNVSTLELGDSALYLCASSSTSSGDFSYNSPLHFGNGTRLTVT.

This clonotype was seen at least ten times. This rearrangement joins TRBV10-3 to TRBJ2-1; 13 bases line up with TRBD2. This CDR3 spans 16 amino acids. V shed 6 bases, J shed 10 bases, and the junction held 12 bases outside the gene matches. Germline V lookup: CDR1 ENHRY, CDR2 SYGVKD. CDR3 in amino acids: CAIRDPGLAGRREQFF. The CDR3 nucleotides read TGTGCCATCAGGGACCCGGGACTAGCGGGACGTAGGGAGCAGTTCTTC.

The table lists this clonotype with many counts. The chain combines TRBV7-6 with TRBJ1-2; D is ambiguous. V was pared by 0 bases and J by 5 bases, with 19 bases between. The CDR3 loop spans 17 amino acids. CDR1 SGHVS and CDR2 FNYEAQ come from the germline V gene. In DNA, the CDR3 is TGTGCCAGCAGCTTAGCGAGGTCAACAGCGCGAGCTTATGGCTACACCTTC. Translated: CASSLARSTARAYGYTF.

This chain joins TRBV6-5 and TRBJ1-6, with 8 bases lining up with TRBD1. The CDR3 is made up of 14 amino acids. CDR1 and CDR2 from the germline V gene are MNHEY and SVGAGI. With V trimmed by 6 bases and J by 7 bases, 5 bases remained unmatched. CDR3 sequence: CASRGQVKNSPLHF. The DNA of the CDR3 is TGTGCCAGCAGGGGACAGGTGAAAAATTCACCCCTCCACTTT.

This clonotype was observed a few times. The rearrangement joins TRBV24-1 to TRBJ2-3, with D possibly TRBD2 on 6 matching bases. Trimming took 5 bases from V and 11 from J, leaving 10 bases between them. Germline V lookup: CDR1 KGHDR, CDR2 SFDVKD. The CDR3 runs 11 residues. The CDR3 region has the DNA TGTGCCACCAGTGGCGCCGGGAGGCAGTATTTT. It is translated as CATSGAGRQYF.

The chain joins TRBV28 to TRBJ1-6; possible D gene TRBD1, 6 bases. The germline CDR1 and CDR2 sequences are MDHEN and SYDVKM. CDR3 size: 15 residues. The V and J ends lost 6 bases and 7 bases respectively, with 16 bases between them. The CDR3 coding sequence is TGTGCCAGCAGCCCTGAGACAGGACCGAATTCACCCCTCCACTTT. It specifies CASSPETGPNSPLHF.

This clonotype was seen only a few times. V and J are TRBV3-1 and TRBJ1-5; D remains unclear. The CDR3 totals 16 residues. Germline CDR1 LGHDT, CDR2 YNNKEL (reference sequence). V lost 0 bases and J lost 3, with 12 bases in between. In DNA, the CDR3 is TGTGCCAGCAGCCAAGATCCCCCGCGAAACAATCAGCCCCAGCATTTT. It codes for CASSQDPPRNNQPQHF. Variable domain in full (rest from reference TRBV3-1 and TRBJ1-5): DTAVSQTPKYLVTQMGNDKSIKCEQNLGHDTMYWYKQDSKKFLKIMFSYNNKELIINETVPNRFSPKSPDKAHLNLHINSLELGDSAVYFCASSQDPPRNNQPQHFGDGTRLSIL.